The 17 T cell receptor beta chains below come from one sample, sequenced in a study of T cells in localized non-small cell lung cancer (dated by TCRdb to 2019 to 2021). Library method: the immunoSEQ multiplex PCR assay. Drawn from immuneACCESS, this table holds only the in-frame rearrangements with V and J called that TCRdb kept. Clones are partly lost; checked studies trace under half to an unresolved V gene and leave the rest unexplained. Here the sample has some 16,000 clones; approximately 90% occur a single time. The ten top clones hold 27% of the sample. The sample in question was peripheral blood, obtained before any cancer treatment. The receptors originated from a female donor aged 60 or older with stage III squamous cell lung carcinoma.

The rearrangement uses TRBV6-1 and TRBJ2-7; the D gene is possibly TRBD2 (5 bases). The CDR3 sequence is 14 residues long. Between the trimmed V and J ends, which lost 6 bases and 1 base, there was a span of 13 bases. Germline V gene lookup returns CDR1 MNHNS and CDR2 SASEGT. The CDR3 DNA reads as TGTGCCAGCAGGCCGATGGACTGGTCCTACGAGCAGTACTTC. It codes for CASRPMDWSYEQYF.

This chain links TRBV11-1 with TRBJ1-3, with TRBD1 matching 7 bases. The CDR3 spans 17 residues. Germline CDR1 is SGHAT and CDR2 is FQDESV (reference sequence). The trim removed 0 bases at V and 2 bases at J, leaving 7 bases unmatched. The CDR3 spells CASSLAHLGTAGNTIYF. The CDR3, as DNA: TGTGCCAGCAGCTTAGCGCATTTGGGGACAGCTGGAAACACCATATATTTT.

The V and J genes are TRBV11-3 and TRBJ2-7, with TRBD2 as a possible D gene (5 bases). Trimming shortened V by 4 bases and J by 3 bases, and 16 bases separated the two germline ends. CDR1 is SGHNT, CDR2 YENEEA, per germline. The CDR3 has 15 amino acids. The CDR3 DNA follows: TGTGCCAGCAGCTCGGGCGGGCCACTAAACTACGAGCAGTACTTC. It is translated as CASSSGGPLNYEQYF.

The V gene is TRBV7-3, the J gene TRBJ2-3, with TRBD2 as a possible D gene (6 bases). The germline V and J ends were trimmed by 1 base and 1 base, with 9 bases remaining between them. This CDR3 comprises 15 residues. Germline loops: CDR1 SGHTA, CDR2 FQGTGA. The CDR3 here is CASSLNGGGTDTQYF. The CDR3 DNA is TGTGCCAGCAGCTTAAACGGCGGGGGCACAGATACGCAGTATTTT.

This rearrangement joins TRBV4-1 to TRBJ2-3; D call uncertain. CDR3 length: 17 residues. Germline assignment: CDR1 MGHRA and CDR2 YSYEKL. V was clipped by 0 bases and J by 1 base, with 14 bases between them. The CDR3 DNA sequence: TGCGCCAGCAGCCAAGAAGGCAGCGTTCGAGGCACAGATACGCAGTATTTT. Protein: CASSQEGSVRGTDTQYF.

The chain joins TRBV9 to TRBJ2-1; tentative D call: TRBD2 (5 bases). Trimming pared 3 bases from V and 0 bases from J, leaving 10 bases between. The CDR3 has 15 amino acids. In germline, CDR1 is SGDLS, CDR2 YYNGEE. The CDR3: CASSGTGLSYNEQFF. CDR3 coding DNA: TGTGCCAGCAGCGGGACTGGCCTCTCCTACAATGAGCAGTTCTTC.

The chain couples TRBV5-4 to TRBJ1-1; maybe TRBD1 (5 bases). CDR1 is SGHNT, CDR2 YYREEE, per germline (reference sequence). This CDR3 contains 14 residues. V lost 1 base to trimming and J lost 4 bases, with 11 bases between them. CDR3 bases: TGTGCCAGCAGCTTGAGTCGGGGGACCACTGAAGCTTTCTTT. Its protein product is CASSLSRGTTEAFF.

Comment on this clone: The junction does not match germline at one end; this may be a read error. The V gene is TRBV2, the J gene TRBJ2-7; tentatively, D is TRBD2 (5 bases). This CDR3 is built from 16 residues. The germline CDR1 and CDR2 sequences are SNHLY and FYNNEI. CDR3: CASREGSGAISYEQYF. The CDR3 nucleotides are TGTGCCAGCAGGGAAGGAAGCGGAGCTATCTCCTACGAGCAGTACTTC.

This clone turned up a few times. This chain uses TRBV11-2 with TRBJ2-1; TRBD2 agrees at 8 bases. The CDR3 is made up of 17 amino acids. Per the germline V gene, CDR1 is SGHAT and CDR2 is FQNNGV. V lost 5 bases to trimming and J lost 4 bases; unmatched junction nucleotides: 13. The CDR3 nucleotides are TGTGCCAGCAGCCCGTGGGGGAGCGGGAGTTCATACAATGAGCAGTTCTTC. As protein: CASSPWGSGSSYNEQFF.

The V and J genes are TRBV5-1 and TRBJ1-1; D uncertain. The germline V gene has CDR1 SGHRS and CDR2 YFSETQ. The CDR3 consists of 14 residues. Trimming cost V 0 bases and J 2 bases, with 8 bases left between them. CDR3 sequence reads: CASSLGSVNTEAFF. CDR3 DNA sequence: TGCGCCAGCAGCTTGGGCAGCGTTAACACTGAAGCTTTCTTT.

The chain combines TRBV28 with TRBJ1-2; unclear D gene. This CDR3 spans 11 amino acids. Trimming removed 4 bases from V and 0 bases from J, with 0 bases in between. Germline CDR1 reads MDHEN; CDR2 reads SYDVKM. CDR3 protein: CASSSNYGYTF. CDR3 bases: TGTGCCAGCAGTTCTAACTATGGCTACACCTTC.

The chain has TRBV5-1 and TRBJ2-3, with D uncertain. V was cut by 9 bases and J by 0 bases, with 14 bases left in between. The CDR3 is made up of 14 amino acids. Looked up from germline, CDR1 is SGHRS and CDR2 is YFSETQ. The DNA of the CDR3 is TGCGCCACCCAGCAGGATATTAGCACAGATACGCAGTATTTT. Translated: CATQQDISTDTQYF.

This sequence joins TRBV7-2 and TRBJ2-7; 8 bases match TRBD1. From germline, CDR1 is SGHTA and CDR2 FQGNSA. The CDR3 contains 15 residues. Trimming cost V 3 bases and J 7 bases; bases outside gene matches: 11. CDR3 DNA: TGTGCCAGCAGCTTCCAAACAGGGGGATTTGAGGAGCAGTACTTC. Translation: CASSFQTGGFEEQYF.

The genes are TRBV27 and TRBJ2-5; 8 bases agree with TRBD1. The CDR3 loop spans 18 amino acids. V dropped 6 bases and J dropped 7; count of bases not matched to a gene: 22. Germline V gene data show CDR1 as MNHEY and CDR2 as SMNVEV (reference sequence). The DNA of the CDR3 is TGTGCCAGCAGCCCCACCTTATCAACTCCAGGGGGCCTGGGGACCCAGTACTTC. Amino acids: CASSPTLSTPGGLGTQYF.

The chain employs TRBV5-5 and TRBJ2-2; D gene ambiguous. CDR3 length: 14 amino acids. Trimming stripped 6 bases from V and 1 base from J, with 10 bases between. Germline V gives CDR1 SGHKS, CDR2 YYEKEE (reference sequence). In DNA form, the CDR3 reads TGTGCCAGCAAGGACGGGCTGAACACCGGGGAGCTGTTTTTT. It translates to CASKDGLNTGELFF.

This rearrangement joins TRBV5-3 to TRBJ2-7; TRBD1 matches at 9 bases. TRBV5-3 is labeled an ORF, and its function is uncertain. J was trimmed by 4 bases and V by 6 bases; bases with no gene match: 5. This CDR3 spans 13 amino acids. The CDR3 here is CARKMGQGYEQYF. The CDR3 DNA sequence: TGTGCCAGAAAAATGGGACAGGGATACGAGCAGTACTTC.

The chain has TRBV7-8 and TRBJ2-2; D perhaps matches TRBD2 (7 bases). This CDR3 is 16 amino acids long. Trimming removed 1 base from V and 4 bases from J, with 13 bases in between. The germline CDR1 and CDR2 sequences are SGHVS and FQNEAQ. The CDR3 DNA follows: TGTGCCAGCAGCTTAGAGGGGGGGCCGAGCACCGGGGAGCTGTTTTTT. Translated, it gives CASSLEGGPSTGELFF.